The entry below describes one T cell receptor (beta chain). The sample belongs to a study of blood T cell repertoires in COVID-19. Study in general: Samples came from the United States, Italy and Spain, spanning acute and convalescent COVID-19. PBMCs, B-cell-depleted T cells, or T cells were the source of the cDNA or gDNA that made up the material.

Germline V CDR1 and CDR2: MGHDK, SYGVNS. Trimming removed 4 bases from V and 0 bases from J, with 11 bases in between. This CDR3 has 15 amino acids. As processed by the authors: Counts of nucleated cells, estimated from reference gene primer amplification, were obtained. The method was immunoSEQ multiplex PCR; TCRdb's version includes in-frame clones alone and lacks a portion of them. V and J calls plus clone size are reproduced from that table; the DNA served to infer D and trimming. The data contain about 130,000 clones, roughly 89% of them seen just once; the ten biggest clones take up around 2.9%.

Material for sequencing was peripheral blood. The chain joins TRBV25-1 to TRBJ2-3; D is unclear. This clonotype was sampled from a man aged 60 to 69 with active or convalescent COVID-19. CDR3 in amino acids: CASSVSSTSTDTQYF. CDR3 DNA: TGTGCCAGCAGTGTAAGCTCGACTAGCACAGATACGCAGTATTTT. Full variable domain (missing parts from reference TRBV25-1 and TRBJ2-3): EADIYQTPRYLVIGTGKKITLECSQTMGHDKMYWYQQDPGMELHLIHYSYGVNSTEKGDLSSESTVSRIRTEHFPLTLESARPSHTSQYLCASSVSSTSTDTQYFGPGTRLTVL.